The 7 T cell receptor beta chains below all came from one sample that was sequenced in a study of blood T cell repertoires in COVID-19. Profiled with immunoSEQ multiplex PCR; TCRdb holds only in-frame clones, not every one. The sample carries about 140,000 clones, about four fifths recorded once. The sample taken for sequencing was peripheral blood. All receptors come from a man between 65 and 80 years old who had recovered from COVID-19.

V usage is TRBV11-1 and J usage is TRBJ2-5, with TRBD1 matching 9 bases. After removal of 2 bases from V and 4 bases from J, the junction contained 5 bases not matched to a gene. This CDR3 spans 15 amino acids. Germline assignment: CDR1 SGHAT and CDR2 FQDESV (reference sequence). The CDR3 DNA reads TGTGCCAGCAGCTTACAAACAGGGGGCGGAGAGACCCAGTACTTC. Translation: CASSLQTGGGETQYF.

The chain's CDR3 is CASSLGFGDTQYF. The CDR3 DNA reads as TGTGCCAGCAGCTTAGGATTCGGGGATACGCAGTATTTT. This chain uses TRBV7-2 with TRBJ2-3; D is ambiguous. Germline CDR1 and CDR2: SGHTA and FQGNSA. CDR3 length: 13 amino acids. Between the trimmed V and J ends, which lost 1 base and 6 bases, there was a span of 8 bases.

The chain carries TRBV18 and TRBJ2-2; 10 positions agree with TRBD2. Trimming at V came to 2 bases and at J to 1 base, leaving 7 bases not matched to a gene. The V gene's germline CDR1 is KGHSH and CDR2 LQKENI. CDR3 length: 18 residues. As DNA, the CDR3 is TGTGCCAGCTCACCAAGGCTCCAGCGGGAGGGGAACACCGGGGAGCTGTTTTTT. It specifies CASSPRLQREGNTGELFF.

The CDR3 spells CASSLSTSGLYEQYF. The CDR3 DNA follows: TGTGCCAGCAGTTTATCGACTAGCGGGCTCTACGAGCAGTACTTC. The rearrangement joins TRBV27 to TRBJ2-7; TRBD2 matches at 10 bases. The CDR3 sequence is 15 residues long. Germline V lookup: CDR1 MNHEY, CDR2 SMNVEV (reference sequence). The V and J ends lost 0 bases and 3 bases, in that order; junction bases with no gene match: 2.

V and J are TRBV10-3 and TRBJ2-3; 10 bases match TRBD2. CDR3 length: 15 residues. CDR1 ENHRY and CDR2 SYGVKD come from the germline V gene. The junction had 5 bases not matched to a gene; V was cut back by 6 bases and J by 2 bases. The CDR3 protein is CAIRPGLAITDTQYF. CDR3 in DNA: TGTGCCATCAGGCCGGGACTAGCGATCACAGATACGCAGTATTTT.

This chain uses TRBV24-1 with TRBJ2-2, with 7 nucleotides matching TRBD2. CDR3 length: 17 amino acids. With 3 bases clipped from V and 3 bases from J, the junction kept 9 bases outside the gene matches. The germline V gene has CDR1 KGHDR and CDR2 SFDVKD. In nucleotides, the CDR3 is TGTGCCACCAGTGATGCTGCAGGGAGGGTCGACACCGGGGAGCTGTTTTTT. It translates to CATSDAAGRVDTGELFF.

The chain carries TRBV18 and TRBJ2-3, with D unclear. V was pared by 3 bases and J by 2 bases, with 12 bases between. Germline V gives CDR1 KGHSH, CDR2 LQKENI. The CDR3 is 15 residues long. CDR3 coding DNA: TGTGCCAGCTCACCTTCTAGTGGCCACACAGATACGCAGTATTTT. Translation gives CASSPSSGHTDTQYF.